The source of this T cell receptor beta chain is a study of OX40 agonist ivuxolimab in advanced cancers. The wider study: At doses from 0.01 to 10 mg/kg, patients were given intravenous ivuxolimab every 2 weeks. General study findings and limits: Partial responders treated at 0.1-3.0 mg/kg exhibited clonal expansion among the lowest measured. Among T cells, CD8+ cells averaged more expanded clones than CD4+ cells.

Worth noting for this clone: The target antigen is unknown.

The germline V gene encodes CDR1 MNHEY and CDR2 SVGAGI. This CDR3 region has 15 residues. The V end was cut by 2 bases, the J end by 8 bases, with 13 bases between. Generated by immunoSEQ multiplex PCR, the TCRdb table keeps only in-frame clones and is missing some. The sample contains roughly 77,000 clones, around 85% of which appear only once. Patients had blood sampled at baseline and again on cycle 4 day 1 and cycle 7 day 1. This chain joins TRBV6-5 and TRBJ1-6, with a weak D call TRBD1 (5 bases). This specimen was CD4+ or CD8+ T cells sorted from blood, taken in a trial of the OX40 agonist ivuxolimab. The sequence was collected from an adult with an advanced solid tumor such as melanoma, head and neck, liver or kidney cancer. The CDR3 DNA follows: TGTGCCAGCAGTTACGGCGGGCAGGGATATTCACCCCTCCACTTT. Translation gives CASSYGGQGYSPLHF.